These 26 T cell receptor beta chains were sequenced from one sample in a study of OX40 agonist ivuxolimab in advanced cancers. Repertoires were generated with immunoSEQ multiplex PCR, while TCRdb's copy carries only in-frame clones and drops some. In the table there are 35,000 to 40,000 clones, around four fifths of which are singletons. Sequencing used CD4+ or CD8+ T cells sorted from blood, obtained in a trial of the OX40 agonist ivuxolimab. These receptors all come from an adult with an advanced solid tumor such as melanoma, head and neck, liver or kidney cancer.

The gene calls are TRBV15 and TRBJ1-2; the match to TRBD1 covers 8 bases. This CDR3 comprises 14 residues. Germline V CDR1 and CDR2: LNHNV, YYDKDF (reference sequence). V shed 6 bases, J shed 0 bases, and the junction held 3 bases outside the gene matches. CDR3 DNA sequence: TGTGCCACCAGAGACAGGGGAGCTAACTATGGCTACACCTTC. Amino acid sequence: CATRDRGANYGYTF. Full variable domain (remainder filled in from reference TRBV15 and TRBJ1-2): DAMVIQNPRYQVTQFGKPVTLSCSQTLNHNVMYWYQQKSSQAPKLLFHYYDKDFNNEADTPDNFQSRRPNTSFCFLDIRSPGLGDTAMYLCATRDRGANYGYTFGSGTRLTVV.

In DNA form, the CDR3 reads TGTGCCAGCAGCATAGACAGGGAGCGTGGCTACACCTTC. It codes for CASSIDRERGYTF. V usage is TRBV5-4 and J usage is TRBJ1-2, with 7 nucleotides matching TRBD1. V was clipped by 4 bases and J by 7 bases; unmatched bases: 7. The CDR3 sequence is 13 residues long. Looked up from germline, CDR1 is SGHNT and CDR2 is YYREEE (reference sequence). Drawing the rest from reference TRBV5-4 and TRBJ1-2, the complete variable domain is ETGVTQSPTHLIKTRGQQVTLRCSSQSGHNTVSWYQQALGQGPQFIFQYYREEENGRGNFPPRFSGLQFPNYSSELNVNALELDDSALYLCASSIDRERGYTFGSGTRLTVV.

This chain uses TRBV28 with TRBJ2-5, with D possibly TRBD1 on 5 matching bases. CDR1 is MDHEN, CDR2 SYDVKM, per germline. Trimming cost V 3 bases and J 0 bases, with 8 bases left between them. The CDR3 extends over 14 amino acids. The CDR3 region is CASSFSGYQETQYF. DNA for the CDR3: TGTGCCAGCAGTTTTTCAGGGTACCAAGAGACCCAGTACTTC. The whole variable domain, filled in from reference TRBV28 and TRBJ2-5, reads DVKVTQSSRYLVKRTGEKVFLECVQDMDHENMFWYRQDPGLGLRLIYFSYDVKMKEKGDIPEGYSVSREKKERFSLILESASTNQTSMYLCASSFSGYQETQYFGPGTRLLVL.

The chain couples TRBV6-5 to TRBJ2-7, with D possibly TRBD1 on 5 matching bases. Trimming removed 8 bases at V and 3 bases at J, with 17 bases between. The CDR3 has 14 amino acids. Germline loops: CDR1 MNHEY, CDR2 SVGAGI. CDR3 in amino acids: CASSQGAEHYEQYF. Written as DNA, the CDR3 is TGTGCCAGCTCCCAAGGGGCGGAACACTACGAGCAGTACTTC.

This chain links TRBV7-3 with TRBJ1-1, with D possibly matching TRBD1 (5 bases). The ends were cut back, 5 bases at V and 4 bases at J, with 14 bases in the middle. The CDR3 has 14 residues. Germline assignment: CDR1 SGHTA and CDR2 FQGTGA. CDR3 coding DNA: TGTGCCAGCAGCGTGGGACCTTGGGGCACTGAAGCTTTCTTT. Translating gives CASSVGPWGTEAFF.

The chain carries TRBV27 and TRBJ2-1, with TRBD2 matching 16 bases. The length of the CDR3 is 14 residues. Germline CDR1 MNHEY, CDR2 SMNVEV (reference sequence). V shed 10 bases and J 7 bases; nucleotides not matched to a gene: 4. The CDR3 region is CATRGLAGGNEQFF. The CDR3 DNA reads as TGTGCCACCAGGGGACTAGCGGGGGGGAATGAGCAGTTCTTC.

CDR3: CSVEMDYEQYF. For the CDR3, the DNA is TGCAGCGTTGAAATGGACTACGAGCAGTACTTC. V is TRBV29-1 and J is TRBJ2-7; D remains ambiguous. The ends were cut back, 2 bases at V and 3 bases at J, with 5 bases in the middle. The CDR3 is 11 residues long. The germline V gene has CDR1 SQVTM and CDR2 ANQGSEA.

The V gene is TRBV6-5, the J gene TRBJ2-7, with 7 bases identical to TRBD1. From germline, CDR1 is MNHEY and CDR2 SVGAGI. This CDR3 is 15 amino acids long. The V segment lost 0 bases and the J segment 3 bases; nucleotides outside the gene matches: 5. The CDR3 is CASSYSAGGHYEQYF. In nucleotides, the CDR3 is TGTGCCAGCAGTTACTCGGCAGGGGGTCACTACGAGCAGTACTTC.

This chain connects TRBV4-1 to TRBJ2-2; 10 bases match TRBD2. The germline gives CDR1 MGHRA, CDR2 YSYEKL. This CDR3 comprises 17 residues. Trimming at V came to 2 bases and at J to 3 bases, leaving 6 bases not matched to a gene. The CDR3 here is CASSQPSSGGHTGELFF. CDR3 nucleotide sequence: TGCGCCAGCAGCCAACCCTCTAGCGGGGGCCACACCGGGGAGCTGTTTTTT.

V gene TRBV19 combines with J gene TRBJ2-6, with D unclear. The V end lost 1 base, the J end lost 4 bases, and 11 bases lay between the germline ends. This CDR3 spans 16 amino acids. Germline V gives CDR1 LNHDA, CDR2 SQIVND (reference sequence). Here the CDR3 DNA reads TGTGCCAGTAGTATAGTCCCGTTGAGCGGGGCCAACGTCCTGACTTTC. Residues: CASSIVPLSGANVLTF.

The chain links TRBV29-1 to TRBJ2-5; 10 bases fit TRBD2. V lost 5 bases to trimming and J lost 2 bases; unmatched junction nucleotides: 2. Germline loops: CDR1 SQVTM, CDR2 ANQGSEA. This CDR3 is 13 amino acids long. This chain's CDR3 is CSVRAGGQETQYF. DNA of the CDR3: TGCAGCGTTAGAGCGGGGGGGCAAGAGACCCAGTACTTC.

The rearrangement joins TRBV5-1 to TRBJ2-4; D gene uncertain. Trimming stripped 0 bases from V and 0 bases from J, with 13 bases between. The V gene's germline CDR1 is SGHRS and CDR2 YFSETQ. The CDR3 runs to 17 residues. CDR3 sequence: CASSLDYSTIAKNIQYF. The CDR3, as DNA: TGCGCCAGCAGCTTGGATTACTCAACCATAGCCAAAAACATTCAGTACTTC.

V usage is TRBV9 and J usage is TRBJ2-3; 12 positions agree with TRBD1. This CDR3 region has 17 residues. From germline, CDR1 is SGDLS and CDR2 YYNGEE. Unmatched junction bases numbered 8, after V lost 3 bases and J lost 3 bases. The chain's CDR3 is CASSALGTGGGTDTQYF. The CDR3 nucleotides read TGTGCCAGCAGCGCCCTGGGGACAGGGGGCGGGACAGATACGCAGTATTTT.

This clone was counted only a few times. The chain employs TRBV2 and TRBJ1-5; TRBD1 is a possible D gene (5 bases). Germline loops: CDR1 SNHLY, CDR2 FYNNEI. V lost 8 bases and J lost 2, with 13 bases in between. The CDR3 consists of 14 residues. The CDR3 here is CASGGVGGNQPQHF. In DNA form, the CDR3 reads TGTGCCAGCGGAGGGGTTGGGGGCAATCAGCCCCAGCATTTT.

The CDR3 protein is CASSPRWSGGDTQYF. The DNA of the CDR3 is TGTGCCAGCAGCCCCCGGTGGAGCGGGGGGGATACGCAGTATTTT. The chain is built from TRBV9 and TRBJ2-3; the match to TRBD2 covers 9 bases. Germline CDR1 is SGDLS and CDR2 is YYNGEE. With 4 bases clipped from V and 6 bases from J, the junction kept 9 bases outside the gene matches. CDR3 length: 15 amino acids.

The V call is TRBV18, the J call TRBJ1-5, with TRBD1 identical over 11 bases. J was trimmed by 2 bases and V by 0 bases; bases with no gene match: 3. This CDR3 comprises 17 residues. The V gene's germline CDR1 is KGHSH and CDR2 LQKENI. DNA of the CDR3: TGTGCCAGCTCACCACCGGGGGGACAGGGGGGCAATCAGCCCCAGCATTTT. Its translation: CASSPPGGQGGNQPQHF. The full variable domain, rest sourced from reference TRBV18 and TRBJ1-5, is NAGVMQNPRHLVRRRGQEARLRCSPMKGHSHVYWYRQLPEEGLKFMVYLQKENIIDESGMPKERFSAEFPKEGPSILRIQQVVRGDSAAYFCASSPPGGQGGNQPQHFGDGTRLSIL.

V usage is TRBV18 and J usage is TRBJ2-6, with 9 positions matching TRBD1. V lost 6 bases, J lost 4 bases, and 10 bases stayed unmatched. The CDR3 is 17 residues long. Germline-derived CDR1 and CDR2 are KGHSH and LQKENI. This CDR3 reads CASSPRDRVAGANVLTF. The CDR3 DNA reads as TGTGCCAGCTCCCCGCGGGACAGGGTTGCCGGGGCCAACGTCCTGACTTTC.

CDR3 sequence reads: CASSQPRRGLNEKLFF. CDR3 nucleotide sequence: TGCGCCAGCAGCCAACCCCGGAGGGGGCTGAATGAAAAACTGTTTTTT. The chain links TRBV4-1 to TRBJ1-4; 7 bases match TRBD1. CDR1 is MGHRA and CDR2 is YSYEKL in the germline V gene. Unmatched junction bases numbered 8, after V lost 2 bases and J lost 5 bases. There are 16 residues in the CDR3.

The genes are TRBV19 and TRBJ1-1; no definite D call. The V and J ends lost 6 bases and 1 base respectively, with 9 bases between them. Germline V lookup: CDR1 LNHDA, CDR2 SQIVND (reference sequence). This CDR3 contains 13 residues. The CDR3 is CASSPTANTEAFF. In DNA form, the CDR3 reads TGTGCCAGTAGCCCAACAGCGAACACTGAAGCTTTCTTT.

The V gene is TRBV19, the J gene TRBJ2-1, with TRBD2 matching over 10 bases. CDR3 size: 14 residues. Per the germline V gene, CDR1 is LNHDA and CDR2 is SQIVND (reference sequence). The junction had 3 bases not matched to a gene; V was cut back by 0 bases and J by 10 bases. The CDR3 protein is CASSIDRTSGEQFF. The CDR3 coding sequence is TGTGCCAGTAGTATAGATAGGACTAGCGGAGAGCAGTTCTTC.

The chain uses TRBV7-9 and TRBJ2-7, with TRBD2 as a possible D gene (5 bases). The CDR3 runs 13 residues. CDR1 SEHNR and CDR2 FQNEAQ come from the germline V gene (reference sequence). Trimming left V 5 bases short and J 2 bases short, with 10 bases between. The CDR3 region is CASSPDYTYEQYF. The DNA for the CDR3 is TGTGCCAGCAGCCCCGACTATACCTACGAGCAGTACTTC.

In this sample, this clone turned up once. The chain joins TRBV10-1 to TRBJ2-2; either TRBD1 or TRBD2 may supply D (5 bases each). Germline V lookup: CDR1 WNHNN, CDR2 SYGVQD (reference sequence). V was cut by 4 bases and J by 1 base, with 22 bases left in between. The CDR3 length is 19 residues. Written as DNA, the CDR3 is TGCGCCAGCAGTGGTCCCGCCCTCGGGACCCCGAGGAACACCGGGGAGCTGTTTTTT. This sequence encodes CASSGPALGTPRNTGELFF.

This chain connects TRBV9 to TRBJ2-2; TRBD1 is a possible D gene (6 bases). Germline lookup yields CDR1 SGDLS and CDR2 YYNGEE. V was trimmed by 4 bases and J by 4 bases, leaving 20 bases between them. This CDR3 has 17 amino acids. The CDR3 loop reads CASSFPRGDIITGELFF. As DNA, the CDR3 is TGTGCCAGCAGCTTCCCCCGAGGGGACATCATCACCGGGGAGCTGTTTTTT.

The V and J genes are TRBV7-8 and TRBJ2-1; D gene unclear. The CDR3 loop spans 14 amino acids. V lost 5 bases to trimming and J lost 7 bases, with 15 bases between them. In germline, CDR1 is SGHVS, CDR2 FQNEAQ. The CDR3 region has the DNA TGTGCCAGCAGCGCACCGGCCCGCAGGAATGAGCAGTTCTTC. The encoded protein is CASSAPARRNEQFF.

V gene TRBV10-2 combines with J gene TRBJ1-1, with D perhaps matching TRBD1 (5 bases). The CDR3 totals 15 residues. From germline, CDR1 is WSHSY and CDR2 SAAADI. Trimming shortened V by 4 bases and J by 5 bases, and 17 bases separated the two germline ends. The CDR3 is CASSVEHRGETEAFF. In DNA form, the CDR3 reads TGCGCCAGCAGTGTGGAACATAGGGGAGAGACTGAAGCTTTCTTT.

This chain links TRBV19 with TRBJ1-4; possible D gene TRBD1, 5 bases. Germline V gives CDR1 LNHDA, CDR2 SQIVND (reference sequence). The length of the CDR3 is 15 residues. Trimming removed 5 bases from V and 0 bases from J, with 10 bases in between. This CDR3 reads CASSWDGTTNEKLFF. CDR3 in DNA: TGTGCCAGTAGTTGGGACGGAACAACTAATGAAAAACTGTTTTTT. Full variable domain (missing parts from reference TRBV19 and TRBJ1-4): DGGITQSPKYLFRKEGQNVTLSCEQNLNHDAMYWYRQDPGQGLRLIYYSQIVNDFQKGDIAEGYSVSREKKESFPLTVTSAQKNPTAFYLCASSWDGTTNEKLFFGSGTQLSVL.